Listed below are T cell receptor beta chains from one sample, sequenced in a study of regulatory T cells in long-lasting Graves disease. One entry per CDR3 protein, called by TCRdb with MiXCR from the multiplex PCR reads. This sample has approximately 560,000 distinct CDR3 sequences, with roughly 15% found just once. The sample was also linked to a second study, of T cells in Graves' hyperthyroidism and ophthalmopathy.

The starting material was peripheral blood mononuclear cells (PBMCs), obtained at new diagnosis, from a patient treated with antithyroid drugs. These receptor sequences come from a man aged 18 to 29 with Graves disease. Both conserved end residues are part of each CDR3. A D gene is named only where the DNA matches it firmly.

>-|TRBV5-8
CASSPRGRVDSPLHF
>TRBD1|TRBV13
CASSAQGEQPQHF
>TRBD1|TRBV2
CASSELPGGMNTEAFF
>TRBD1|TRBV13
CASRISGGEKLFF
>-|TRBV12-3/TRBV12-4
CASRTGQSSGNTIYF
>TRBD2|TRBV11-2
CASSLGASGRDEQFF
>TRBD1|TRBV28
CASTLPGTGFEQYF
>-|TRBV2
CASSGDTETQYF
>-|TRBV7-2
CASSNAAKRPFEQFF
>TRBD1|TRBV5-1
CASSSGGASNQPQHF
>TRBD2|TRBV5-1
CASILLAGPTDTQYF
>-|TRBV19
CASNGGVYSGANVLTF
>TRBD2|TRBV12-5
CASGRGLAASYNEQFF
>TRBD1|TRBV13
CASSEGQGFSYEQYF
>-|TRBV5-1
CASSWDRRSSYNEQFF
>-|TRBV9
CASSPHRGSDTEAFF
>-|TRBV19
CASSGEALFYNEQFF
>-|TRBV30
CAWSVGLSGQETQYF
>TRBD1|TRBV20-1
CSASKTGQGYNEQFF
>-|TRBV2
CASNGNFQETQYF
>-|TRBV9
CASSVVLAGTEAFF
>-|TRBV28
CASRLARGRYEQYF
>-|TRBV18
CASSPLSGQNAEAFF
>-|TRBV5-1
CASHPGWGDLLVNTEAFF
>TRBD2|TRBV24-1
CAIGGAGDSEQYF
>-|TRBV5-1
CASSLGGLAKDTQYF
>-|TRBV24-1
CATSDGRLGTDTQYF
>TRBD1|TRBV27
CASSSGATGGHYGYTF
>-|TRBV28
CASSQTRDTQYF
>TRBD2|TRBV6-2/TRBV6-3
CASSFRDPGFVLRREGNEQFF
>-|TRBV29-1
CSVGGTAGGETQYF
>-|TRBV6-5
CASSYSSLPSEKLFF
>TRBD2|TRBV11-2
CASSSLGGLGTDTQYF
>TRBD1|TRBV5-6
CASSFRQGFHEQYF
>-|TRBV7-3
CASSLNSGVTEAFF
>-|TRBV18
CASSPRVAKNSNQPQHF
>TRBD2|TRBV5-1
CASSLGTSGSGETQYF
>-|TRBV7-9
CASSLPYKEQFF
>-|TRBV5-1
CASSLGLPADTQYF
>TRBD1|TRBV7-9
CASSLRGHAGNTIYF
>-|TRBV6-2/TRBV6-3
CAGRQYQGNTEAFF
>-|TRBV20-1
CSARDSGAGSNPSTDTQYF
>-|TRBV27
CASFPPYNEQFF
>TRBD1|TRBV20-1
CSARETGGNTEAFF
>-|TRBV28
CASSLPQYGYTF
>-|TRBV4-1
CASSQVPLTAGGTNSPLHF
>-|TRBV9
CASSARESGELFF
>-|TRBV20-1
CSARDRMGGETQYF
>TRBD1|TRBV12-3/TRBV12-4
CASSLSVGQAQFF
>-|TRBV6-1
CASSEGEEYYGYTF
>-|TRBV30
CAWNQGAEKLFF
>TRBD2|TRBV11-2
CASSLGTSGKETDTQYF
>TRBD1|TRBV20-1
CSASVRTGVYEQYF